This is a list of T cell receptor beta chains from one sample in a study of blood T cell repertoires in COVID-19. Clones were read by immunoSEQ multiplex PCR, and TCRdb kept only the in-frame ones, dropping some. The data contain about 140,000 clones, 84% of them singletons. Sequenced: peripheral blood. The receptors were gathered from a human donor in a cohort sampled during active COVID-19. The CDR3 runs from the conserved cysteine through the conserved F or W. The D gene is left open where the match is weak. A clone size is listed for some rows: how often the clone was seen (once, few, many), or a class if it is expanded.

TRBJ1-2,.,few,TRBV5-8,CASSLTEGIDGYTF,TGTGCCAGCAGCTTGACGGAGGGGATAGATGGCTACACCTTC
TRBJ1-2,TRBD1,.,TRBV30,CAWSPGGNAGYTF,TGTGCCTGGAGCCCAGGGGGTAATGCTGGCTACACCTTC
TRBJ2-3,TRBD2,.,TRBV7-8,CASSRGLAGTDTQYF,TGTGCCAGCAGCCGCGGACTAGCGGGCACAGATACGCAGTATTTT
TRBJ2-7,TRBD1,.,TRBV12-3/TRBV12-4,CASNRGHDEQYF,TGTGCCAGCAACAGGGGGCACGACGAGCAGTACTTC
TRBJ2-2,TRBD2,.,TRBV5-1,CASSWTSGENTGELFF,TGCGCCAGCAGCTGGACTAGCGGGGAGAACACCGGGGAGCTGTTTTTT
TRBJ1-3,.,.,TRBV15,CATSRDYPSRDSGNTIYF,TGTGCCACCAGCAGAGATTACCCGTCCCGAGACTCTGGAAACACCATATATTTT
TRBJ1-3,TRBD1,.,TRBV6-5,CATTGTQRGNTIYF,TGTGCCACGACAGGGACACAAAGGGGAAACACCATATATTTT
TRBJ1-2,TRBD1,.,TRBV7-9,CASSLANRGDYGYTF,TGTGCCAGCAGCTTAGCAAACAGGGGGGACTATGGCTACACCTTC
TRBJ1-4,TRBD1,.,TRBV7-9,CASSLVSPGQGGKLFF,TGTGCCAGCAGCTTAGTCTCACCGGGACAGGGCGGGAAACTGTTTTTT
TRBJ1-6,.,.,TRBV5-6,CASSLAGVSYNSPLHF,TGTGCCAGCAGCTTGGCCGGGGTTTCCTATAATTCACCCCTCCACTTT
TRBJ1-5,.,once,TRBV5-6,CASSFAGKGIQPQHF,TGTGCCAGCAGCTTTGCTGGGAAGGGGATTCAGCCCCAGCATTTT
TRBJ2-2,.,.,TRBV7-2,CASSLKPGQTNTGELFF,TGTGCCAGCAGCCTTAAGCCCGGACAGACGAACACCGGGGAGCTGTTTTTT
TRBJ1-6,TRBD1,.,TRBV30,CAWSHTGEDSPLHF,TGTGCCTGGAGCCATACAGGGGAGGATTCACCCCTCCACTTT
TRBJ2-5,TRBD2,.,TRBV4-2,CASSQDWRGDQETQYF,TGTGCCAGCAGCCAAGATTGGCGGGGGGACCAAGAGACCCAGTACTTC
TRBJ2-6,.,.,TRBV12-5,CASAFTGANVLTF,TGTGCTAGTGCCTTTACTGGGGCCAACGTCCTGACTTTC
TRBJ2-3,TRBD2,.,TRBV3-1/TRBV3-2,CASSQVGLDTDTQYF,TGTGCCAGCAGCCAAGTCGGACTAGACACAGATACGCAGTATTTT
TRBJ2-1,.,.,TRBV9,CASSAVPGAKNNEQFF,TGTGCCAGCAGCGCCGTTCCAGGGGCGAAAAACAATGAGCAGTTCTTC
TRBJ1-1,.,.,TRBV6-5,CASTYGGGTEAFF,TGTGCCAGCACGTACGGGGGAGGCACTGAAGCTTTCTTT
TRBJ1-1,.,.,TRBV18,CASSPQPGVAAFF,TGTGCCAGCTCACCCCAGCCCGGGGTTGCAGCTTTCTTT
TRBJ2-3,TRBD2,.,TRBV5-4,CASSPAGPTDTQYF,TGTGCCAGCAGCCCAGCGGGACCCACAGATACGCAGTATTTT
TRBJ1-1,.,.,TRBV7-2,CASRTTGMNTEAFF,TGTGCCAGCCGAACCACAGGCATGAACACTGAAGCTTTCTTT
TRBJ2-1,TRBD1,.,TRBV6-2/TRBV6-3,CASSYSQGARDEQFF,TGTGCCAGCAGTTATTCACAGGGGGCGCGGGATGAGCAGTTCTTC
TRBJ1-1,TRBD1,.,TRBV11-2,CASSFQGAQTEAFF,TGTGCCAGCAGCTTTCAGGGGGCTCAGACTGAAGCTTTCTTT
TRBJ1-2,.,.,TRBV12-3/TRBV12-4,CASSIQGHYGYTF,TGTGCCAGCAGCATACAGGGCCACTATGGCTACACCTTC
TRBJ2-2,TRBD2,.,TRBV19,CASSKGLAGGRIGTGELFF,TGTGCCAGTAGTAAGGGACTAGCGGGGGGGCGAATCGGGACCGGGGAGCTGTTTTTT